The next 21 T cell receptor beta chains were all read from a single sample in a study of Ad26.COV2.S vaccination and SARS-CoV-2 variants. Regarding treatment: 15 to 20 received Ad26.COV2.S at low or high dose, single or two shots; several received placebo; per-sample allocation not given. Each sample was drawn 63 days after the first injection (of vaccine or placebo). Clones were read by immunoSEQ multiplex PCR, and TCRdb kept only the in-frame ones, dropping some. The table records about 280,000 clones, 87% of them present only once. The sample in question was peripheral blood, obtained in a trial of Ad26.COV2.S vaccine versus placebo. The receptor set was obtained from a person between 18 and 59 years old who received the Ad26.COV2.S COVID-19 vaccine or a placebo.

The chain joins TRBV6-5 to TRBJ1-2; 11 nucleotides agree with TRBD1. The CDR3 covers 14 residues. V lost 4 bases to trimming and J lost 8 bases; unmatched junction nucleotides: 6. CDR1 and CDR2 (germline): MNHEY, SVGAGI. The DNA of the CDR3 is TGTGCCAGCAGTTTCGGACAGGGGGCAGAAGGCTACACCTTC. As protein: CASSFGQGAEGYTF.

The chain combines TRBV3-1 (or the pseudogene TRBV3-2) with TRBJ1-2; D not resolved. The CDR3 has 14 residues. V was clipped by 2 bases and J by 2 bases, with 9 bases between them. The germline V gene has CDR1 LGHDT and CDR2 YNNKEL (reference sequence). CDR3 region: CASSQYAGNYGYTF. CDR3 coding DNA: TGTGCCAGCAGCCAATACGCGGGAAACTATGGCTACACCTTC.

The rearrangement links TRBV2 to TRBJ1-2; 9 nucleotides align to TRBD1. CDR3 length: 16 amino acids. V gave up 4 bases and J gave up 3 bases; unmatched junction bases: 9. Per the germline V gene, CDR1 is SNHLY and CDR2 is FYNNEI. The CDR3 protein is CASSATGGASYYGYTF. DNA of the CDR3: TGTGCCAGCAGTGCGACAGGGGGTGCTTCGTACTATGGCTACACCTTC.

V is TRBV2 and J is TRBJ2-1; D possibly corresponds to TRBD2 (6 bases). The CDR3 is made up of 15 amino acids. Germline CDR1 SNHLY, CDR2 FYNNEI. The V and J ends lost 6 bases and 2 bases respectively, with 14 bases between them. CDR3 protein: CASSALLAPYNEQFF. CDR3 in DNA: TGTGCCAGCAGCGCCCTACTAGCTCCCTACAATGAGCAGTTCTTC.

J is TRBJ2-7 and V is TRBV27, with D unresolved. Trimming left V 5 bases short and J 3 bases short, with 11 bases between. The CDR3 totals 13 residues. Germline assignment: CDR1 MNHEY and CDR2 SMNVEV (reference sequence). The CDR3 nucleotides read TGTGCCAGCAGTCGTTCGGGCGGCTACGAGCAGTACTTC. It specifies CASSRSGGYEQYF.

This CDR3 reads CATSRDSQDNEQFF. The CDR3 nucleotides are TGTGCCACCAGTAGGGACTCCCAGGACAATGAGCAGTTCTTC. The chain has TRBV24-1 and TRBJ2-1; D perhaps matches TRBD2 (6 bases). Trimming took off 6 bases at V and 5 bases at J, with 13 bases between the two ends. The germline V gene has CDR1 KGHDR and CDR2 SFDVKD. The CDR3 length is 14 residues.

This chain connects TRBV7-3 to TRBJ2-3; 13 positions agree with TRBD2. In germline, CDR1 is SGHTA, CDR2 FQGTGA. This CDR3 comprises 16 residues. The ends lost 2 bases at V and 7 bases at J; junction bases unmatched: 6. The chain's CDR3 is CASSLSGTSGTYTQYF. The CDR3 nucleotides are TGTGCCAGCAGCTTATCCGGGACTAGCGGGACATATACGCAGTATTTT.

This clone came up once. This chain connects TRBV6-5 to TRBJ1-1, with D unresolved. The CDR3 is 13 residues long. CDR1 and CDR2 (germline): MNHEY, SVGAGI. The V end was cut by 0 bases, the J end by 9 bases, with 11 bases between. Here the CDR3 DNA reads TGTGCCAGCAGTTACTCGGCACCCCTAAAAGCTTTCTTT. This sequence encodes CASSYSAPLKAFF.

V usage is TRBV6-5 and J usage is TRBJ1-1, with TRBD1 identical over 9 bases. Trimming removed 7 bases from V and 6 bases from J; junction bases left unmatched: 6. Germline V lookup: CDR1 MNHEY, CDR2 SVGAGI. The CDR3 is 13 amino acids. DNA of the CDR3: TGTGCCAGCACCGCGGACAGGGGACCTGAAGCTTTCTTT. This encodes CASTADRGPEAFF.

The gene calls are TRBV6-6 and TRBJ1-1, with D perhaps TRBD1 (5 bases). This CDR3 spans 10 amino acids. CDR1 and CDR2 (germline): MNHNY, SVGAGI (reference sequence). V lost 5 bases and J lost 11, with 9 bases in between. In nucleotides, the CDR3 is TGTGCCAGCAGTGGGGCTGGGGCTTTCTTT. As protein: CASSGAGAFF.

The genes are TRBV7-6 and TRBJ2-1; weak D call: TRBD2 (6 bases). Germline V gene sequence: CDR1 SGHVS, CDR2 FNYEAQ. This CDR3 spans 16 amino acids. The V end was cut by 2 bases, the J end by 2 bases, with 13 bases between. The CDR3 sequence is CASSLYSRGPYNEQFF. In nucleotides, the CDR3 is TGTGCCAGCAGCTTATACTCGCGGGGCCCCTACAATGAGCAGTTCTTC.

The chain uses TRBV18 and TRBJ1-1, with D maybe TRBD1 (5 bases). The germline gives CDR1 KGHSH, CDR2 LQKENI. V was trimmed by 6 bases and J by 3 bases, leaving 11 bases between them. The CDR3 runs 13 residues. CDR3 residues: CASSPIGDTEAFF. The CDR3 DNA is TGTGCCAGCTCGCCAATAGGGGACACTGAAGCTTTCTTT.

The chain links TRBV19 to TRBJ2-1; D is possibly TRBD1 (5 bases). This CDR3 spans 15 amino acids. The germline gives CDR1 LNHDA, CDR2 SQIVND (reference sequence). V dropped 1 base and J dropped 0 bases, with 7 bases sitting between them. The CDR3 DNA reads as TGTGCCAGTAGTATAGTTAGGGGCTCCTACAATGAGCAGTTCTTC. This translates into CASSIVRGSYNEQFF.

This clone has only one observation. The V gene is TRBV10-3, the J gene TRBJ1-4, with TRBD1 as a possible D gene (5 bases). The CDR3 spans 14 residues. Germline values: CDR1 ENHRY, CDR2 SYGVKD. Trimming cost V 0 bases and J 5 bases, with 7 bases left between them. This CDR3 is CAISESGPNEKLFF. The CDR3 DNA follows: TGTGCCATCAGTGAGTCGGGACCCAATGAAAAACTGTTTTTT.

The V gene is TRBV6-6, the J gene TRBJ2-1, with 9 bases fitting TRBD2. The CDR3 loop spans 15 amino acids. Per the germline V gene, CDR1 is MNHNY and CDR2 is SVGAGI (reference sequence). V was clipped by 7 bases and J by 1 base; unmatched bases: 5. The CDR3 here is CASTGLALSYNEQFF. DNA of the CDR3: TGTGCCAGCACTGGACTAGCGTTATCCTACAATGAGCAGTTCTTC.

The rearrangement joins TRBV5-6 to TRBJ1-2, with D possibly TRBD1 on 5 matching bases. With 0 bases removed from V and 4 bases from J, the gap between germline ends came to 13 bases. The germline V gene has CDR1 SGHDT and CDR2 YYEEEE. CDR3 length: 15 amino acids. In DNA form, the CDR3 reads TGTGCCAGCAGCTTGGGGGGCAAACTAAGCTATGGCTACACCTTC. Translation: CASSLGGKLSYGYTF. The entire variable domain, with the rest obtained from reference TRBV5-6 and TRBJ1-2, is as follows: DAGVTQSPTHLIKTRGQQVTLRCSPKSGHDTVSWYQQALGQGPQFIFQYYEEEERQRGNFPDRFSGHQFPNYSSELNVNALLLGDSALYLCASSLGGKLSYGYTFGSGTRLTVV.

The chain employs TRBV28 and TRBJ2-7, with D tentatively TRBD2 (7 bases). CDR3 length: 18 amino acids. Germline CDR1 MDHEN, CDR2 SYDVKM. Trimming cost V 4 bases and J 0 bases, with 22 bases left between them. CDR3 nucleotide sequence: TGTGCCAGCAGTTCACCCGGATCTCTAGGGGGGGCCTCCTACGAGCAGTACTTC. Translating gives CASSSPGSLGGASYEQYF.

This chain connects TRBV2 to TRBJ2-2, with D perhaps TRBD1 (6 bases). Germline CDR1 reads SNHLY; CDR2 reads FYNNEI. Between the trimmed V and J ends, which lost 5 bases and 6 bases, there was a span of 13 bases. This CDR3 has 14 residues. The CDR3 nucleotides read TGTGCCAGCAGTTTACAGGGTAACCCCGGGGAGCTGTTTTTT. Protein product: CASSLQGNPGELFF.

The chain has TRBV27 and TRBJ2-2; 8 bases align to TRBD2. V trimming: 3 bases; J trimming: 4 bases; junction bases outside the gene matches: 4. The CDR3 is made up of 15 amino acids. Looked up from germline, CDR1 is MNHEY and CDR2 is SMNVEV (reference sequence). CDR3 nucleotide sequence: TGTGCCAGCAGTTTTGCGCGGGAGGTCACCGGGGAGCTGTTTTTT. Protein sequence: CASSFAREVTGELFF.

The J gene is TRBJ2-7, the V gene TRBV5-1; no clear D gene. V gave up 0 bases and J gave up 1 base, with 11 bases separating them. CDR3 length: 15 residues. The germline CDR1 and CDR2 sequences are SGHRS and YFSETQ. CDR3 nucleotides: TGCGCCAGCAGCTTGGCCGGGTCAATGTCCTACGAGCAGTACTTC. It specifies CASSLAGSMSYEQYF.

The chain's CDR3 is CASNWGLGYGYTF. The CDR3, as DNA: TGTGCCAGCAATTGGGGGTTAGGGTATGGCTACACCTTC. The chain links TRBV2 to TRBJ1-2; possibly TRBD1 for D (5 bases). Trimming pared 7 bases from V and 5 bases from J, leaving 14 bases between. The V gene's germline CDR1 is SNHLY and CDR2 FYNNEI. CDR3 size: 13 residues.